This TCR beta chain was identified during a study of blood T cell repertoires in COVID-19. Libraries were prepared by immunoSEQ multiplex PCR; TCRdb keeps only in-frame clonotypes and omits some of them. The sample carries roughly 300,000 clones, around 82% recorded once. This CDR3 comprises 14 residues. The V gene end was trimmed by 4 bases and the J gene end by 6 bases; junction bases not matched to a gene: 6. In germline, CDR1 is WSHSY, CDR2 SAAADI. The chain couples TRBV10-2 to TRBJ2-1; TRBD1 matches 7 bases. This clonotype was sampled from a woman between 50 and 59 years old with acute or convalescent COVID-19. Sequenced input: peripheral blood. CDR3 loop: CASSGTGVSNEQFF. CDR3 coding DNA: TGCGCCAGCAGTGGAACAGGGGTCTCCAATGAGCAGTTCTTC.